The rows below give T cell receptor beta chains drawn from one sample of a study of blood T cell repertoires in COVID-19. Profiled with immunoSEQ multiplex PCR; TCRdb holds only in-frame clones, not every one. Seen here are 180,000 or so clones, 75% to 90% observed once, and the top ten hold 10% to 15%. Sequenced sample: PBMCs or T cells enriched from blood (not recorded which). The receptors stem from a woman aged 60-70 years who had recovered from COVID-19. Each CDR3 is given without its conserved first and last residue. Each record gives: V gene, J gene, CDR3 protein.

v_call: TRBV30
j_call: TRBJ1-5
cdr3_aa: AWSAQGNQPQH

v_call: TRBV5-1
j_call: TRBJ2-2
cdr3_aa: ASSNAQNTGELF

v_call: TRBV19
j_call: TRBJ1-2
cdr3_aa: ASSRVGYGYT

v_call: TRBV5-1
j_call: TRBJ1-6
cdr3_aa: ASSPEGLGFSNSPLH

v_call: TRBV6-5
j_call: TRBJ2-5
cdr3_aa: ASSDSWGQGETQY

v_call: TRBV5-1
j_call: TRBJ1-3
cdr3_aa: ASSGGTGGNTIY

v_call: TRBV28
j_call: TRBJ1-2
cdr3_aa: ASMPVHYGYT

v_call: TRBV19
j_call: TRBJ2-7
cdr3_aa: ASKRTSGMYEQY

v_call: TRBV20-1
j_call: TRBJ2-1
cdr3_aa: SASLPPRRNEQF

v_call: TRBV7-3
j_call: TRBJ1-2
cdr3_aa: ASSSSQGFEGYT

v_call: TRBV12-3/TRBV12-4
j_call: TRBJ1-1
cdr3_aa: ASSLFSGTEAF

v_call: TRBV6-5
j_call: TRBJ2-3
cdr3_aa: ASSYSSSPLTDTQY

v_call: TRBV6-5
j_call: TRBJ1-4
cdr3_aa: ASSYSAPGQLRKLF

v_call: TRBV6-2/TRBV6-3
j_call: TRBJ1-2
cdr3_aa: ASSYTGDSGYT

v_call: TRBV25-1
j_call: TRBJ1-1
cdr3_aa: ASSERGRNTEAF

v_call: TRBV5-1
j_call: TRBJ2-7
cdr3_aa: ASSLGANEQY

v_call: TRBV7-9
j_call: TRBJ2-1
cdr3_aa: ASSTTSGPSYNEQF

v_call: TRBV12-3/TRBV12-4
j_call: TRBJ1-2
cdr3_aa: ASSLAGSYGYT

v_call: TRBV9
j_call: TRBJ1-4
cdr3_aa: ASSPLGGIGEKLF

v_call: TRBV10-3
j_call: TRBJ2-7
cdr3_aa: AIMGQGSYEQY

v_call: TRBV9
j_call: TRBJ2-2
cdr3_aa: ASSDRTSSRGELF

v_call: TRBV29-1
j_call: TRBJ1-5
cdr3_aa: SVVPGGQGGEPQH

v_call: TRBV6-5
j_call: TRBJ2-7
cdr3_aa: ASSLQGYEQY

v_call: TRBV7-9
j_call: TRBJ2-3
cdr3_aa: ASSLGIQGADTQY

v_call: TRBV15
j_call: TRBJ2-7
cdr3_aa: ATSRVPGAGEQY

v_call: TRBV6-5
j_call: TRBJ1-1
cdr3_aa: ASSYGGWGTEAF

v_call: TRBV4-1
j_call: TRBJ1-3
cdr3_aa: ASTPAGPFSGNTIY

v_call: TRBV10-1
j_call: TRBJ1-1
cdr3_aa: ASSPINTQQGLNTEAF

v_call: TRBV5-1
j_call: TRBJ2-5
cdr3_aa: ASRIGSGVGETQY

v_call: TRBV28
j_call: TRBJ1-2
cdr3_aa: ASSPVVGIAYGYT

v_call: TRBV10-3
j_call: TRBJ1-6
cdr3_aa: ANGTADFNSPLH

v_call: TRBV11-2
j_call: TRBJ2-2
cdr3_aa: ASSLDKAAVNTGELF

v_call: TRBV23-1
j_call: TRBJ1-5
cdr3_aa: ASSQRQGCNQPQH

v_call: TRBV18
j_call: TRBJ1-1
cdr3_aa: ASSPPLALREAF

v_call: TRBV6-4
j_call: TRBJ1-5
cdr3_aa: ASIGQGSNQPQH

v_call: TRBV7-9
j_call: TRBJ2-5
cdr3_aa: ASSTGLIRETQY

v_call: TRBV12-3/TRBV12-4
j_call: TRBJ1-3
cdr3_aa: ASSFVAGNTIY

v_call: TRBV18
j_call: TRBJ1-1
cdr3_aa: ASSPIFRTEAF

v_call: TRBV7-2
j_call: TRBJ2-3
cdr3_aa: ASSLATASGNTQY

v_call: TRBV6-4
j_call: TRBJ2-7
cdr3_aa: ASRGLAVRYEQY

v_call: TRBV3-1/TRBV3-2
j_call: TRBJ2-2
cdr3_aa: ASSQYGSNTGELF

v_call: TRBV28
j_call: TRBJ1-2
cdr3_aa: ASSSGTGGHYGYT

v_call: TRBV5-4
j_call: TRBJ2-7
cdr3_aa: ASSLSGAPSGRY

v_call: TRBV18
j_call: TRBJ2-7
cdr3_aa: ASSPPGSDEQY

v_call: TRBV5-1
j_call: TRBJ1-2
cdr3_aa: ASSLESAGASYT

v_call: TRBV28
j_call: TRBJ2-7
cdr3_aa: ASSFFSGTGAYEQY

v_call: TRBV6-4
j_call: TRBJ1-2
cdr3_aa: ATWQGAVGYT

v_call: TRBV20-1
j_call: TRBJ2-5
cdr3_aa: SASDRGRLETQY

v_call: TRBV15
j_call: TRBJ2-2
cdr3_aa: ATSRGQSTGELF

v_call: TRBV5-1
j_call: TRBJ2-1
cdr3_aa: ASSGTPPGTGGIEQF

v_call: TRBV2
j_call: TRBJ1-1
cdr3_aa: ASTGTRNTEAF

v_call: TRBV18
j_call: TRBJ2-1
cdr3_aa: ASSLRGPNSGRANYNEQF

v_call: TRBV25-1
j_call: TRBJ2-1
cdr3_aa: ASSAVWGEKGNEQF